This TCR beta chain was identified in a study of vaccination and CD4 T cells after COVID-19. Overall study: Timing of post-vaccine sample collection was a median approximately 72 days after dose two, with a range of 14 to 241. General study findings and limits: Vaccine-specific clones numbering 304 of 307 showed spike mono-reactivity in convalescent patients.

V shed 1 base and J 4 bases; nucleotides not matched to a gene: 5. The CDR3 contains 15 residues. Germline lookup yields CDR1 SGHAT and CDR2 FQNNGV. Treatment defined: roughly ten-day PBMC culture with coronavirus spike peptide pools or control peptides (ViraFEST assay). To note about this clonotype: Its matching antigen is unknown.

Sequenced with the Oncomine TCR Beta short-read assay was DNA taken from cultured CD4+ T cells. Genomic DNA was taken out of cultured CD4+ T cells by extraction. TCRdb fed the PCR reads into MiXCR, producing one record per CDR3 protein. The sample has roughly 15,000 distinct CDR3 sequences, around 50% seen once. This chain links TRBV11-2 with TRBJ2-7, with 9 nucleotides matching TRBD1. Sequences were derived from CD4+ T cells from blood, cultured in vitro, sampled before SARS-CoV-2 vaccination. The clonotype comes from a human donor who had recovered from COVID-19. CDR3 loop: CASSLVGTGIYEQYF. In DNA form, the CDR3 reads TGTGCCAGCAGCTTAGTCGGGACAGGGATTTACGAGCAGTACTTC.